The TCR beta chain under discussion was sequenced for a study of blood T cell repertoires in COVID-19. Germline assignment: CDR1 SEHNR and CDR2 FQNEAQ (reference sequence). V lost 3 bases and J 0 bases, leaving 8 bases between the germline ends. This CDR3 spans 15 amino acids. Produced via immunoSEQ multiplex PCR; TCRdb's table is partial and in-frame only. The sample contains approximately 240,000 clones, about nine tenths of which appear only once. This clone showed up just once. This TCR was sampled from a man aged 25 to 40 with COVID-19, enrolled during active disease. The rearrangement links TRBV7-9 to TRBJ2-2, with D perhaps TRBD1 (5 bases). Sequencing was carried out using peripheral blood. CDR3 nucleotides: TGTGCCAGCAGCTTTCCGGACACGAACACCGGGGAGCTGTTTTTT. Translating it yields CASSFPDTNTGELFF.